The sample holds many counts of the clone carrying this T cell receptor (beta chain). Its target is unknown. RNA transcripts yielded amplified TCR beta CDR3 regions. When the TCR CDR3 underwent first-round RT-PCR, the HTBI primer set was used. One entry per CDR3 protein results from TCRdb running MiXCR on the multiplex PCR reads. Of 300,000 to 350,000 distinct CDR3 sequences in the sample, 15% to 20% were seen once. Newly diagnosed hyperthyroidism patients aged 18 to 65 years had disease lasting under 2 months. This sample was included in a study of T cells in Graves' hyperthyroidism and ophthalmopathy. Regarding the study as a whole: Among thyroid clonotypes expanded above 0.001, most also appeared in blood.

CDR3 length equals 14 residues. Germline lookup yields CDR1 MNHNS and CDR2 SASEGT. V was pared by 5 bases and J by 9 bases, with 5 bases of the junction left unmatched. Sequenced material: blood. The chain recombines TRBV6-1 with TRBJ2-1, with 12 bases lining up with TRBD1. The clonotype comes from a woman between 50 and 59 years old with Graves' hyperthyroidism. CDR3 bases: TGTGCCAGCAGTCCGGGACAGGGGGCTACTGAGCAGTTCTTC. Translating it yields CASSPGQGATEQFF.